This TCR beta chain was profiled in a study of T cell clonality in common variable immunodeficiency. Some clones are missing from TCRdb's copy, which holds only in-frame ones; the method was immunoSEQ multiplex PCR. Recorded here are 40,000 to 55,000 clones, none singletons. At least ten counts were recorded for this clone. What it binds is not known. The CDR3 goes on 3 residues after the read ends, and that part is filled in from the germline J gene. Findings and limits, study-wide: CVID subjects showed higher TCRbeta clonality than healthy controls.

Germline CDR1 is LGHDT and CDR2 is YNNKEL (reference sequence). The CDR3 covers 15 residues. V lost 5 bases and J lost 6; bases outside the gene matches: 12. The clonotype comes from a person between 18 and 75 years old in good health. Material: peripheral blood mononuclear cells. The gene calls are TRBV3-1 (or the pseudogene TRBV3-2) and TRBJ1-2; TRBD1 aligns across 7 bases. Partial CDR3 DNA: TGTGCCAGCAGCGAGTCCGGGACAGTTCTTAATGGC. Amino acids: CASSESGTVLNG. The full CDR3 protein reads CASSESGTVLNGYTF.